This T cell receptor beta chain is from a study of T cell responses to AZD1222 COVID-19 vaccine. The data were produced by immunoSEQ multiplex PCR, yet TCRdb's version contains in-frame clones alone and is incomplete. The data contain 150,000 to 200,000 clones, roughly nine tenths of them singletons. Second-dose recipients at about 4 or about 12 weeks were treated as one pooled group. This clone was detected once. The sequence was collected from an adult who received the AZD1222 COVID-19 vaccine. The material was peripheral blood, obtained 28 days after the second AZD1222 dose.

For the CDR3, the DNA is TGTGCCAGCGGAGGGGGAAATAACAATCAGCCCCAGCATTTT. It encodes CASGGGNNNQPQHF. The V call is TRBV6-6, the J call TRBJ1-5, with D possibly being TRBD1 (6 bases). Germline CDR1 is MNHNY and CDR2 is SVGAGI (reference sequence). V dropped 8 bases and J dropped 3 bases, with 14 bases sitting between them. This CDR3 has 14 residues.